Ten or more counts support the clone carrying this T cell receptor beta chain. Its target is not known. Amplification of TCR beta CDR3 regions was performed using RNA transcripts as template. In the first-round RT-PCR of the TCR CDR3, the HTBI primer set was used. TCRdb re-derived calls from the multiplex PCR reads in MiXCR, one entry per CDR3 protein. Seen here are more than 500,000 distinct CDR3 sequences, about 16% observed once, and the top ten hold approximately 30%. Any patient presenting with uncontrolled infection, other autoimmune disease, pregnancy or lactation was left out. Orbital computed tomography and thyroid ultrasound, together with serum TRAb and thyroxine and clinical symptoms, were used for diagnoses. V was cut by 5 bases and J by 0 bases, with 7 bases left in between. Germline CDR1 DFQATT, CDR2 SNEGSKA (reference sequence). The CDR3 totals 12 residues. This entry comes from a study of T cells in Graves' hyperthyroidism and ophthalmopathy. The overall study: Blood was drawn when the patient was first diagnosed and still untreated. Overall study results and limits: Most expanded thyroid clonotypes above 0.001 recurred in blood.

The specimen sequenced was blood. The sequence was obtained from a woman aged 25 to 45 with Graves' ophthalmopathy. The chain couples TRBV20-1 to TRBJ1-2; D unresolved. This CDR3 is CSAANTNYGYTF. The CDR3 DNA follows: TGCAGTGCTGCAAATACTAACTATGGCTACACCTTC.